These T cell receptor beta chains were read from a single sample in a study of T cells in Graves' hyperthyroidism and ophthalmopathy. Using its own MiXCR run on the multiplex PCR reads, TCRdb lists one record per CDR3 protein. The sample gives about 210,000 distinct CDR3 sequences, roughly 18% of which show up once; roughly 50% is in the top ten. Sequencing used blood. These receptors all come from a man aged 50 to 60 with Graves' hyperthyroidism. CDR3s leave out the opening cysteine and the closing phenylalanine or tryptophan.

V	J	CDR3
TRBV3-1	TRBJ2-2	ASSQWETDTGELF
TRBV6-1	TRBJ2-3	ASARYTQY
TRBV20-1	TRBJ2-1	SAEPDNEQF
TRBV9	TRBJ1-1	ASSGGLYGTEAF
TRBV11-3	TRBJ2-2	ASSDGDGTNTGELL
TRBV28	TRBJ2-5	ASTLGLGETQY
TRBV12-3/TRBV12-4	TRBJ2-2	ASSLGGRNTGELF
TRBV28	TRBJ2-5	ASSTSGSETQY
TRBV4-1	TRBJ1-1	ASSQGVEAF
TRBV20-1	TRBJ1-1	SAPNRGLLNTEAF
TRBV28	TRBJ2-1	ASSWGQGDNEQF
TRBV7-2	TRBJ2-1	ASSLTWGEQF
TRBV29-1	TRBJ1-2	SVADRARGYT
TRBV11-2	TRBJ1-1	ASSPRDTEAF
TRBV7-9	TRBJ1-6	ASSRLGQEYSPLH
TRBV30	TRBJ1-5	AWSVMVSNQPQH
TRBV18	TRBJ2-5	ASSPLTSQETQY
TRBV5-6	TRBJ1-1	ASSPTGGNTEAF
TRBV11-2	TRBJ2-1	ASRRLAGGSYNEQF
TRBV28	TRBJ1-4	ASTPGGAGEKLF
TRBV19	TRBJ2-1	ASTRDLQYFSEQF
TRBV7-9	TRBJ2-7	ASSFGASGAYEQY
TRBV7-9	TRBJ1-2	ASSLAEQENYGYT
TRBV28	TRBJ2-1	ASSSRPGLARVSPYNEQF
TRBV10-2	TRBJ1-4	ASSLSNEKLF
TRBV5-1	TRBJ1-1	ASSSISGMNTEAF
TRBV3-1	TRBJ2-3	ASLGLAGGTQY
TRBV28	TRBJ1-2	ASSQGQGFGYT
TRBV29-1	TRBJ1-2	SVEYTLGQGHYGYT
TRBV20-1	TRBJ2-1	SARDDNEQF
TRBV6-1	TRBJ2-2	ASSRDHTGELF
TRBV18	TRBJ2-5	ASSPGRNQETQY
TRBV27	TRBJ2-1	ASMTRRGEQF
TRBV28	TRBJ2-1	ASSLLGDRYNEQF
TRBV5-1	TRBJ2-7	ASSLQGFRDEQY
TRBV15	TRBJ2-5	ATSRDLRLAETQY
TRBV19	TRBJ1-5	ASSIRQGDQPQH
TRBV4-1	TRBJ2-7	ASSPTTGDNYEQY
TRBV4-2	TRBJ2-3	ASSQDRRVTDTQY
TRBV9	TRBJ2-3	ASSVVGRSTDTQY
TRBV7-2	TRBJ2-7	ASSFLGGVGNYEQY
TRBV24-1	TRBJ2-3	ATSDGTGNTDTQY
TRBV5-4	TRBJ1-1	ASSLKTGANTEAF
TRBV11-2	TRBJ2-3	ASSLSGQSTDTQY
TRBV28	TRBJ2-5	ASGNGYMQETQY
TRBV7-2	TRBJ2-7	ASSLAQGARQEQY
TRBV12-3/TRBV12-4	TRBJ2-4	ASSHIAKNIQY
TRBV28	TRBJ2-3	ASSLSPAGLADTQY
TRBV7-3	TRBJ2-1	ASSLVGGRSWNEQF